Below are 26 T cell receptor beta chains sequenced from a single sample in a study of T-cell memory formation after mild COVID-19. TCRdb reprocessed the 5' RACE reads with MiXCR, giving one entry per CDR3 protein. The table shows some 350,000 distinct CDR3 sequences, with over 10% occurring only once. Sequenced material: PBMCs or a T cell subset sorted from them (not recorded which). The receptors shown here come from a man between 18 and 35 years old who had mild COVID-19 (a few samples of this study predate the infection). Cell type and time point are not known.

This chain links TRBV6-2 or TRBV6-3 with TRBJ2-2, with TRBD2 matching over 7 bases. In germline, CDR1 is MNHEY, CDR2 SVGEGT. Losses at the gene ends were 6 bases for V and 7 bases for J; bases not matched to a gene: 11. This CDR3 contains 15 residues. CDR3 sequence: CASSRGLGAGGELFF. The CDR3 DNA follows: TGTGCCAGCAGCCGCGGACTAGGGGCCGGCGGGGAGCTGTTTTTT.

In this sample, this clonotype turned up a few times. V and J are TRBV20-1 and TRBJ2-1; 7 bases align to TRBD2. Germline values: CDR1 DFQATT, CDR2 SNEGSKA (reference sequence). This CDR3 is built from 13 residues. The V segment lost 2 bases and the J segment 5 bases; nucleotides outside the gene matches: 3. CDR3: CSARSLADNEQFF. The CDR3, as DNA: TGCAGTGCTAGAAGTCTAGCGGACAATGAGCAGTTCTTC.

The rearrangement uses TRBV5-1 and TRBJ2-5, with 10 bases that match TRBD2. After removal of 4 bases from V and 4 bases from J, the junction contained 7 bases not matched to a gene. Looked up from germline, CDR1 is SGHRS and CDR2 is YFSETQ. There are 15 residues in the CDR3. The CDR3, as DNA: TGCGCCAGCAGCCCGGGACTAGCGATCGGAGAGACCCAGTACTTC. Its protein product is CASSPGLAIGETQYF.

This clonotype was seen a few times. CDR3 nucleotide sequence: TGCGCCAGCAGCCAGACAGGGGGGGTTGGAAACACCATATATTTT. Amino acid sequence: CASSQTGGVGNTIYF. J is TRBJ1-3 and V is TRBV4-3, with 9 bases fitting TRBD1. The V gene's germline CDR1 is LGHNA and CDR2 YSLEER. This CDR3 comprises 15 residues. V lost 3 bases and J lost 3; bases outside the gene matches: 3.

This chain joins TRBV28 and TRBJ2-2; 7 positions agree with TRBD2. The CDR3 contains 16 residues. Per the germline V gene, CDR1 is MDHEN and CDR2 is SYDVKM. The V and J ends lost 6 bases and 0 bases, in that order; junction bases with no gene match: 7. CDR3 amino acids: CASSAQAGANTGELFF. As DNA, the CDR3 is TGTGCCAGCAGCGCTCAGGCGGGGGCGAACACCGGGGAGCTGTTTTTT.

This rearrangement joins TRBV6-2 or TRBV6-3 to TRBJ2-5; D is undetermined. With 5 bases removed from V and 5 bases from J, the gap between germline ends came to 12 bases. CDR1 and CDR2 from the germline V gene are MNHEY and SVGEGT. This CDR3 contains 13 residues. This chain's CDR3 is CASSRREWETQYF. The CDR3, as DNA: TGTGCCAGCAGTCGCCGCGAGTGGGAGACCCAGTACTTC.

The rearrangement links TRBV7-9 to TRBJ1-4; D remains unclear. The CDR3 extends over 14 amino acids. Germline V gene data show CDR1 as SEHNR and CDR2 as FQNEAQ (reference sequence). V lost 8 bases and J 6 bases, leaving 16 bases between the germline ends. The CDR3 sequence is CASGGGWDYEKLFF. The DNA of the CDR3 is TGTGCCAGCGGAGGAGGGTGGGATTATGAAAAACTGTTTTTT.

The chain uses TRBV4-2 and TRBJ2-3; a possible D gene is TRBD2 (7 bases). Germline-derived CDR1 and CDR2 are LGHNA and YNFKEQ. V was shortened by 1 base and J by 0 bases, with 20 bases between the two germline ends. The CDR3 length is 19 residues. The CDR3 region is CASSQALRGLLQSTDTQYF. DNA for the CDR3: TGTGCCAGCAGCCAAGCCTTGCGGGGGCTCTTACAAAGCACAGATACGCAGTATTTT.

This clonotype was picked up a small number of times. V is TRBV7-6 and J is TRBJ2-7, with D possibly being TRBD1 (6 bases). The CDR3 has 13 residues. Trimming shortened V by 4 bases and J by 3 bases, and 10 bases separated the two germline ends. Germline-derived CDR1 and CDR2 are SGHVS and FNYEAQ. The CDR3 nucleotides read TGTGCCAGCAGCTCATACAGGGACTACGAGCAGTACTTC. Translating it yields CASSSYRDYEQYF. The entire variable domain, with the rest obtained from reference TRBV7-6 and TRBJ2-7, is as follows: GAGVSQSPRYKVTKRGQDVALRCDPISGHVSLYWYRQALGQGPEFLTYFNYEAQQDKSGLPNDRFSAERPEGSISTLTIQRTEQRDSAMYRCASSSYRDYEQYFGPGTRLTVT.

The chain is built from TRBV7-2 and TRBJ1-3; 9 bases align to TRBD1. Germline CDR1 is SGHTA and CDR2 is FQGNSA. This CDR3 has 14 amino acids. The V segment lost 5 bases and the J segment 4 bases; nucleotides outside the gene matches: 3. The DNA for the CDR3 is TGTGCCAGCAGCCCCGGGACAGGGGGAAACACCATATATTTT. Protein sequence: CASSPGTGGNTIYF.

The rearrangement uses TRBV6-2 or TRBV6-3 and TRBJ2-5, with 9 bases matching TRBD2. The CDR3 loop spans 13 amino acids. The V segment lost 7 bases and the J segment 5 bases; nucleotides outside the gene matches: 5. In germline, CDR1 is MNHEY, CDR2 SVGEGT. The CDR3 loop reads CASTAGGLETQYF. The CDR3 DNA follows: TGTGCCAGCACGGCGGGGGGGCTTGAGACCCAGTACTTC.

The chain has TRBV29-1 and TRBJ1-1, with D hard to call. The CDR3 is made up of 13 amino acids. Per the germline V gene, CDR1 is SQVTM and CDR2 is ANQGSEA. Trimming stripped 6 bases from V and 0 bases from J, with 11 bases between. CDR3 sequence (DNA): TGCAGCGTCGTTAGGGCCATGAACACTGAAGCTTTCTTT. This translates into CSVVRAMNTEAFF.

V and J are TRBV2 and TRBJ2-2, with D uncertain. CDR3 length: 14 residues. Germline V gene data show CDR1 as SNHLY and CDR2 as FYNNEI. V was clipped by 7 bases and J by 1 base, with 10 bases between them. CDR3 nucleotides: TGTGCCAGCAATGGAGCGCTGAACACCGGGGAGCTGTTTTTT. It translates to CASNGALNTGELFF.

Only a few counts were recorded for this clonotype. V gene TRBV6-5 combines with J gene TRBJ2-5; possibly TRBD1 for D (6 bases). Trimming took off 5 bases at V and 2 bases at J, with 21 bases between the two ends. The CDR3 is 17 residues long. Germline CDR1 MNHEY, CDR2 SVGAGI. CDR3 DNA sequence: TGTGCCAGCAGTGTTAGACCTTACTGGGACATACAAGAGACCCAGTACTTC. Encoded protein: CASSVRPYWDIQETQYF.

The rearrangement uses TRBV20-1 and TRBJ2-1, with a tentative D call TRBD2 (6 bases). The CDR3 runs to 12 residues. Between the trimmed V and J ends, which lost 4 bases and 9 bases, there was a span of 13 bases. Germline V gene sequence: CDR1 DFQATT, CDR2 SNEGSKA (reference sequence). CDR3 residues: CSAMGGRGEQFF. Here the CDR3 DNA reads TGCAGTGCTATGGGGGGACGGGGTGAGCAGTTCTTC.

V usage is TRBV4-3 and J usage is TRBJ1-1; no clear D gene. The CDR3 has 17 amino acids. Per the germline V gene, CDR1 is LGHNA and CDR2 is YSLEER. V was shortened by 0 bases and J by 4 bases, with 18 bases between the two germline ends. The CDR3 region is CASSQEAVWEGGTEAFF. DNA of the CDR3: TGCGCCAGCAGCCAAGAAGCCGTTTGGGAAGGCGGCACTGAAGCTTTCTTT.

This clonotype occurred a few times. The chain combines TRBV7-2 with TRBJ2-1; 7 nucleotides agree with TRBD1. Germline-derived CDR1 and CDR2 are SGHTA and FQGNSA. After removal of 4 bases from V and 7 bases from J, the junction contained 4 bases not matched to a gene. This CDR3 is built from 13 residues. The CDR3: CASSSQGVNEQFF. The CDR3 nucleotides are TGTGCCAGCAGCTCCCAGGGGGTGAATGAGCAGTTCTTC. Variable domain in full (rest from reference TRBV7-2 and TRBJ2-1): GAGVSQSPSNKVTEKGKDVELRCDPISGHTALYWYRQSLGQGLEFLIYFQGNSAPDKSGLPSDRFSAERTGGSVSTLTIQRTQQEDSAVYLCASSSQGVNEQFFGPGTRLTVL.

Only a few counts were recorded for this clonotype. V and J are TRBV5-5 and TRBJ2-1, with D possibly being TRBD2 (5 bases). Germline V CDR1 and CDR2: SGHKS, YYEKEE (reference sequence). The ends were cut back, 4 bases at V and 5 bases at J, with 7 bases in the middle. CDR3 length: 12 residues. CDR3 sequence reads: CASSPGNNEQFF. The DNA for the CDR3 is TGTGCCAGCAGCCCGGGGAACAATGAGCAGTTCTTC.

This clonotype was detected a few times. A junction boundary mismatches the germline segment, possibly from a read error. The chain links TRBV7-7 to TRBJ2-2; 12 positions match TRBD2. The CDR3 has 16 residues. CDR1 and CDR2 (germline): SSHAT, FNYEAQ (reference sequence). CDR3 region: CASSLAGTSGSGELFF. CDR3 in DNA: TGTGCTAGCAGCTTAGCCGGGACTAGCGGGTCCGGGGAGCTGTTTTTT.

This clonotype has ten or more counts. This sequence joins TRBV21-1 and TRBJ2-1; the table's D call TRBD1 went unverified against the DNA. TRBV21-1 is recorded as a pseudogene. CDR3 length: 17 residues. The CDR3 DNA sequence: TGTGCCAGCAGCAAAGTAGCCAATATCCGGGCTGACCTTGAGCAGTTCTTC. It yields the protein CASSKVANIRADLEQFF.

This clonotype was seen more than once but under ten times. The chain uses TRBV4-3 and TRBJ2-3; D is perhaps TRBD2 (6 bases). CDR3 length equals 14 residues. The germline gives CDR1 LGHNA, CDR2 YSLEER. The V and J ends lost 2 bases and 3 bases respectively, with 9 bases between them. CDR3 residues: CASSQSLATDTQYF. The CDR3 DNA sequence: TGCGCCAGCAGCCAATCACTAGCTACAGATACGCAGTATTTT.

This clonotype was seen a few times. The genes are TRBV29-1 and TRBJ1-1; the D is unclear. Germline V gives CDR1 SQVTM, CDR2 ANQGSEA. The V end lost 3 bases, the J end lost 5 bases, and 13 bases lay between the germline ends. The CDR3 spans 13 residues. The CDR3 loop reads CSVDAILGTEAFF. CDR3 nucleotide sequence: TGCAGCGTTGATGCCATCCTTGGGACTGAAGCTTTCTTT.

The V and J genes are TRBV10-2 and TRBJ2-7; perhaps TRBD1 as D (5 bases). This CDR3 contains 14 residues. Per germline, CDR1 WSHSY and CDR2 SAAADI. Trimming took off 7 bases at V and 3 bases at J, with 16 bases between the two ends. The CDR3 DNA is TGCGCCAGCACGGAAGGAAGGGGTGGCTACGAGCAGTACTTC. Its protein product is CASTEGRGGYEQYF.

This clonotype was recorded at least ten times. The CDR3 bases are TGTGCCAGCAGTTTAGATGTGGTTAGTGAGCAGTTCTTC. It yields the protein CASSLDVVSEQFF. The genes are TRBV12-3 or TRBV12-4 and TRBJ2-1; D is undetermined. V shed 1 base and J shed 9 bases, with 10 bases lying between them. The CDR3 runs to 13 residues.

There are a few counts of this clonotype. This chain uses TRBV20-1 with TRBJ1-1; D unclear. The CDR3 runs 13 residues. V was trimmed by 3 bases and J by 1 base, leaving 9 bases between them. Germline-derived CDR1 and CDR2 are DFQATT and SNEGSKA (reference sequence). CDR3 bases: TGCAGTGCTAGCGGTACACCGAACACTGAAGCTTTCTTT. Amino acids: CSASGTPNTEAFF.

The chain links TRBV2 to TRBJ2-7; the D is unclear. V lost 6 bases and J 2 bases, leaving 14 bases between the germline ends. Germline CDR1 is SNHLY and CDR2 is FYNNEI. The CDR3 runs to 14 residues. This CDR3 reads CASSERRGPYEQYF. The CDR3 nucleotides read TGTGCCAGCAGCGAACGCCGTGGACCCTACGAGCAGTACTTC.